Sequencing of this T cell receptor beta chain was carried out in a study of blood T cell repertoires in COVID-19. Whole-study context: Samples taken during acute and convalescent COVID-19 were collected in the United States, Italy and Spain. From T cells, B-cell-depleted T cells, or PBMCs came the material, which was cDNA or gDNA.

CDR1 is SGHNT, CDR2 YENEEA, per germline. The CDR3 loop spans 14 amino acids. Between the trimmed V and J ends, which lost 5 bases and 6 bases, there was a span of 17 bases. Original processing methods: Estimated nucleated cell counts came from reference gene primer amplification. Using immunoSEQ multiplex PCR, the repertoire was profiled, and TCRdb retains in-frame clones only, with some absent. Clone size and V and J calls were adopted from that table, with D and trimming inferred from the DNA. The sample lists fewer than 100,000 clones; over 75% were seen once. The rearrangement joins TRBV11-3 to TRBJ2-7; D is perhaps TRBD2 (5 bases). This receptor was obtained from a woman older than 75 with acute or convalescent COVID-19. Sequenced sample: peripheral blood. This CDR3 is CASSPDYSSGEQYF. The CDR3 nucleotides read TGTGCCAGCAGCCCTGACTATAGTTCGGGCGAGCAGTACTTC.